A selection of T cell receptor beta chains follows, all from one sample in a study of blood T cells in healthy people across ages. A single record per CDR3 protein comes from TCRdb applying MiXCR to the 5' RACE reads. This sample has hundreds of thousands of distinct CDR3 sequences, with 49% found just once. Sequenced input: blood. The receptors shown here come from an older woman in good health. Both conserved end residues are part of each CDR3. The order of the fields is J gene, V gene, D gene, clone size, CDR3 protein, CDR3 DNA. The D gene is left open where the match is weak. The size field is filled for only some rows; it gives once, few, many or a size class.

TRBJ2-4	TRBV7-2	-	-	CASSLGGTGARNIQYF	TGTGCCAGCAGTTTGGGGGGGACGGGGGCACGGAACATTCAGTACTTC
TRBJ2-6	TRBV7-2	TRBD1	many	CASNTGQGVSGANVLTF	TGTGCCAGCAACACGGGACAGGGTGTGTCTGGGGCCAACGTCCTGACTTTC
TRBJ2-1	TRBV4-3	TRBD2	-	CASSRASGNRYNEQFF	TGCGCCAGCAGCCGGGCTAGCGGGAACCGCTACAATGAGCAGTTCTTC
TRBJ2-3	TRBV3-1	TRBD1	few	CASSPRDSRNTDTQYF	TGTGCCAGCAGCCCCCGGGACAGTCGAAATACAGATACGCAGTATTTT
TRBJ2-5	TRBV27	-	-	CASSPTTVYQETQYF	TGTGCCAGCAGTCCCACGACAGTTTACCAAGAGACCCAGTACTTC
TRBJ2-7	TRBV7-2	-	-	CASSLYRVAPGNSYEQYF	TGTGCCAGCAGCTTATATAGGGTCGCGCCTGGGAACTCCTACGAGCAGTACTTC
TRBJ1-2	TRBV27	-	-	CASSPGWALFGYTF	TGTGCCAGCAGTCCAGGCTGGGCCCTGTTTGGCTACACCTTC
TRBJ2-1	TRBV20-1	-	few	CSTISPFVDNEQFF	TGCAGTACCATTTCTCCATTTGTTGACAATGAGCAGTTCTTC
TRBJ1-1	TRBV3-1	-	-	CASSQARVFTGGTEAFF	TGTGCCAGCAGCCAAGCAAGGGTATTTACCGGGGGCACTGAAGCTTTCTTT
TRBJ2-3	TRBV7-2	TRBD2	few	CASSLEGRGGRTDTQYF	TGTGCCAGCAGCTTAGAGGGGCGGGGGGGGCGCACAGATACGCAGTATTTT
TRBJ2-1	TRBV7-2	-	few	CASSLDVGTPLLYNEQFF	TGTGCCAGCAGCTTAGATGTGGGGACCCCACTACTATACAATGAGCAGTTCTTC
TRBJ2-3	TRBV20-1	-	few	CSARDPGSYNTQYF	TGCAGTGCTAGAGATCCTGGATCTTATAATACGCAGTATTTT
TRBJ2-3	TRBV3-1	TRBD2	-	CASSPGKRGGRGTDTQYF	TGTGCCAGCAGCCCCGGGAAGCGGGGAGGGAGGGGCACAGATACGCAGTATTTT
TRBJ1-6	TRBV4-3	-	once	CASSQDLLSAGPRSPPHF	TGCGCCAGCAGCCAAGATCTGCTATCGGCAGGGCCGCGTTCACCCCCCCACTTT
TRBJ2-7	TRBV27	-	few	CASSFSQAYEQYF	TGTGCCAGCAGTTTCTCCCAGGCCTACGAGCAGTACTTC
TRBJ1-5	TRBV5-1	TRBD1	few	CASSLGQGIGEPQHF	TGCGCCAGCAGCTTAGGACAGGGAATAGGTGAGCCCCAGCATTTT
TRBJ2-1	TRBV29-1	-	-	CSVEAQIYNEQFF	TGCAGCGTTGAGGCACAAATCTACAATGAGCAGTTCTTC
TRBJ2-1	TRBV28	-	-	CASSSGGLHHEQFF	TGTGCCAGCAGTTCCGGTGGGTTACACCATGAGCAGTTCTTC
TRBJ2-3	TRBV28	TRBD2	-	CASSLSGRATDTQYF	TGTGCCAGCAGTCTAAGCGGGAGGGCGACAGATACGCAGTATTTT
TRBJ2-5	TRBV5-4	TRBD1	-	CASSSLSDRGEETQYF	TGTGCCAGCAGCTCCCTTTCGGACAGGGGAGAAGAGACCCAGTACTTC
TRBJ2-5	TRBV20-1	TRBD2	-	CSASGRADETQYF	TGCAGTGCTAGCGGGAGGGCCGATGAGACCCAGTACTTC
TRBJ2-5	TRBV6-6	-	few	CASRSSTAATQETQYF	TGTGCCAGCAGATCCTCGACCGCCGCGACCCAAGAGACCCAGTACTTC
TRBJ1-6	TRBV5-1	TRBD1	-	CASSLAEAGGLGSPLHF	TGCGCCAGCAGCTTGGCCGAGGCAGGGGGCCTCGGATCACCCCTCCACTTT
TRBJ2-7	TRBV6-2/TRBV6-3	TRBD1	-	CASSSPDRGHYEQYF	TGTGCCAGCAGTTCCCCGGACAGGGGGCACTACGAGCAGTACTTC
TRBJ1-1	TRBV6-2/TRBV6-3	-	-	CASLPSGWGSNTEAFF	TGTGCCAGCCTACCTAGTGGGTGGGGATCGAACACTGAAGCTTTCTTT
TRBJ2-6	TRBV20-1	-	many	CSARDGRSSGANVLTF	TGCAGTGCTAGAGATGGCCGTAGCTCTGGGGCCAACGTCCTGACTTTC
TRBJ2-1	TRBV7-2	TRBD1	once	CASSLRGMSSHNEQFF	TGTGCCAGCAGCCTCAGGGGGATGAGCTCCCACAATGAGCAGTTCTTC
TRBJ2-7	TRBV29-1	-	many	CSVRKSSYEQYF	TGCAGCGTTAGGAAGAGCTCCTACGAGCAGTACTTC
TRBJ2-7	TRBV28	TRBD2	-	CASSLAGRTGGRSVDEQYF	TGTGCCAGCAGTTTGGCAGGGCGAACGGGAGGGAGATCGGTTGACGAGCAGTACTTC
TRBJ2-3	TRBV20-1	TRBD1	-	CSADRGVITDTQYF	TGCAGCGCGGACAGGGGAGTTATCACAGATACGCAGTATTTT
TRBJ1-2	TRBV20-1	-	few	CSATDGTTEGYTF	TGCAGTGCTACCGACGGTACAACCGAGGGCTACACCTTC
TRBJ2-3	TRBV2	-	-	CASSVGYLDTQYF	TGTGCCAGCAGTGTGGGCTATTTGGATACGCAGTATTTT